This T cell receptor beta chain was identified in a study of T cell responses to AZD1222 COVID-19 vaccine. Study-wide background: Both about-4-week and about-12-week second-dose recipients were combined.

Points on this clone: The antigen is not known.

Using immunoSEQ multiplex PCR, the repertoire was profiled, and TCRdb retains in-frame clones only, with some absent. The sample includes 100,000 to 150,000 clones, less than 95% seen only once; the top ten take 5.4%. Notes on the study in general: A rise in Spike-specific TCR breadth and depth followed two AZD1222 doses. The study reported that nearly half of spike-specific TCRs target unmutated variant regions.

Deletions cut 2 bases from V and 1 base from J, with 9 bases between. The CDR3 runs 14 residues. Germline V gives CDR1 MGHRA, CDR2 YSYEKL. V gene TRBV4-1 combines with J gene TRBJ2-7; D might be TRBD2 (5 bases). The sequences come from peripheral blood, collected on day 0 of AZD1222 vaccination. The sequence derives from an adult in good health. CDR3 residues: CASSQYGDSYEQYF. As DNA, the CDR3 is TGCGCCAGCAGCCAATACGGGGATTCCTACGAGCAGTACTTC.